The sample holds a few counts of the clone carrying this T cell receptor beta chain. This sample is part of a study of regulatory T cells in long-lasting Graves disease. Time point indicated: persistent/refractory GD, antithyroid drugs over 5 years with positive TRAb. There was RNA extracted from PBMCs, and the TCR library was made from it. CDR1 and CDR2 from the germline V gene are DFQATT and SNEGSKA (reference sequence). Between the trimmed V and J ends, which lost 3 bases and 0 bases, there was a span of 14 bases. The CDR3 covers 15 residues. Investigators prepared the TCR beta libraries by applying iRepertoire HTBI primers and Arm-PCR of CDR3 regions. TCRdb independently ran MiXCR on the multiplex PCR reads; one entry per CDR3 protein. The sample holds approximately 400,000 distinct CDR3 sequences; about a quarter are singletons and the top ten take around 26%.

The TCR comes from a female donor with Graves disease. This material consisted of peripheral blood mononuclear cells (PBMCs), taken when the disease was refractory, from a patient treated with antithyroid drugs. The chain carries TRBV20-1 and TRBJ2-5; possibly TRBD1 for D (7 bases). CDR3: CSASQGGSYQETQYF. CDR3 nucleotide sequence: TGCAGTGCTAGCCAGGGGGGAAGCTACCAAGAGACCCAGTACTTC.